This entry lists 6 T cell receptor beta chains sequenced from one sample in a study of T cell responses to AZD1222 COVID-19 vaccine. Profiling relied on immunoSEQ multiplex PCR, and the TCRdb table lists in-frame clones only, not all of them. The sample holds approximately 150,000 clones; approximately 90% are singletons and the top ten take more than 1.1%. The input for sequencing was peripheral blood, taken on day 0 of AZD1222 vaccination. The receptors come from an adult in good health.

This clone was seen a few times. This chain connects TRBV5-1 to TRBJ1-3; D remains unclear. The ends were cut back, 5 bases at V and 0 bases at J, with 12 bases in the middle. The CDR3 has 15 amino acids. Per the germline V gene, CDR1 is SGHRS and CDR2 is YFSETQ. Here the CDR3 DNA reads TGCGCCAGCAGACGAGAAGTAACCTCTGGAAACACCATATATTTT. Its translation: CASRREVTSGNTIYF.

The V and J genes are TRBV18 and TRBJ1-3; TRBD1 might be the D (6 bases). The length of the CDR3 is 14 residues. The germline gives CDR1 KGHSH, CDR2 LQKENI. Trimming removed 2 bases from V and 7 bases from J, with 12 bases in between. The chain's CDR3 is CASSPNREVNTIYF. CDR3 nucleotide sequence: TGTGCCAGCTCACCAAACAGGGAGGTGAACACCATATATTTT. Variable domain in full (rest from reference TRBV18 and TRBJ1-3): NAGVMQNPRHLVRRRGQEARLRCSPMKGHSHVYWYRQLPEEGLKFMVYLQKENIIDESGMPKERFSAEFPKEGPSILRIQQVVRGDSAAYFCASSPNREVNTIYFGEGSWLTVV.

Here the CDR3 DNA reads TGCGCCAGCAGCCAAGAAGGAGTAGGTTTCACCGGGGAGCTGTTTTTT. Translated, it gives CASSQEGVGFTGELFF. The chain couples TRBV4-3 to TRBJ2-2; D ambiguous. The CDR3 extends over 16 amino acids. CDR1 LGHNA and CDR2 YSLEER come from the germline V gene. Trimming stripped 0 bases from V and 4 bases from J, with 12 bases between.

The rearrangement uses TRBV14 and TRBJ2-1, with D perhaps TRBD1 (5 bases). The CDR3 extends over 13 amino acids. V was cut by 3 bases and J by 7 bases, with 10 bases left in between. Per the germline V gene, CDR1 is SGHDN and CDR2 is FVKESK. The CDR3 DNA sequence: TGTGCCAGCAGCCAGGAGACAGTAAATGAGCAGTTCTTC. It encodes CASSQETVNEQFF.

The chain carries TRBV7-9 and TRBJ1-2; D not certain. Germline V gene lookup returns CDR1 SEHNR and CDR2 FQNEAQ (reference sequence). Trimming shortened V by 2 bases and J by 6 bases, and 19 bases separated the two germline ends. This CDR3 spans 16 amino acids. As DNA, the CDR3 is TGTGCCAGCAGCTTATCCAGACTATCCGCCGGGGATGGCTACACCTTC. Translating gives CASSLSRLSAGDGYTF.

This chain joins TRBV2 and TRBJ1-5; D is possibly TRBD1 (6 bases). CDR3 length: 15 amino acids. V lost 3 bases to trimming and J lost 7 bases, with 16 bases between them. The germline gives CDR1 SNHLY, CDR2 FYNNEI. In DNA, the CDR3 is TGTGCCAGCAGTGAGGTGTCAGGAGGGGGACAGCCCCAGCATTTT. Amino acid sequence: CASSEVSGGGQPQHF. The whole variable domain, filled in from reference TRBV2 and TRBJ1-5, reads EPEVTQTPSHQVTQMGQEVILRCVPISNHLYFYWYRQILGQKVEFLVSFYNNEISEKSEIFDDQFSVERPDGSNFTLKIRSTKLEDSAMYFCASSEVSGGGQPQHFGDGTRLSIL.